What follows describes a single TCR beta chain. This record belongs to a study of blood T cell repertoires in COVID-19. Study in general: In each case, the material was cDNA or gDNA derived from T cells, B-cell-depleted T cells, or PBMCs.

Original methodology: Estimated nucleated cell counts came from reference gene primer amplification. The method was immunoSEQ multiplex PCR; TCRdb's version includes in-frame clones alone and lacks a portion of them. The V and J calls and clone size were taken over from that table, and D and trimming were inferred from the DNA. The repertoire holds 95,000 to 150,000 clones, with 70% to 90% as singletons. Material: peripheral blood. The receptor was isolated from a woman in her 50s with active or convalescent COVID-19.

The CDR3 bases are TGCGCCAGCAGCTTGGCCGGAGGTTTTGGGCAGCCCCAGCATTTT. This gives the protein CASSLAGGFGQPQHF. The chain combines TRBV5-1 with TRBJ1-5; D is unresolved. The germline CDR1 and CDR2 sequences are SGHRS and YFSETQ. The CDR3 is 15 amino acids. V was shortened by 0 bases and J by 7 bases, with 14 bases between the two germline ends.